This TCR beta chain derives from a study of CD8 T cells in ankylosing spondylitis. The study's findings and limits: Several highly homologous variants made up a TCR beta motif, and this motif appeared characteristic of ankylosing spondylitis blood. Past studies reported some motif variants in reactive arthritis synovial fluid and blood. Clones that were linked to disease were CD8+ and were relatively rare in peripheral blood.

Via MiXCR, TCRdb re-called the 5' RACE reads, giving one row per CDR3 protein. There are hundreds of thousands of distinct CDR3 sequences in the sample; about an eighth occur only once, and approximately 0.51% lies in the top ten. Concerning this clonotype itself: Its specificity is unknown.

The TCR originated in a male donor with ankylosing spondylitis. The sample consisted of blood, either unsorted or a sorted T cell fraction (not recorded which).

CDR3 sequence: CASSTGQGNSYNEQFF. The CDR3 nucleotides are TGTGCCAGCAGTACCGGACAGGGCAACTCCTACAATGAGCAGTTCTTC. The chain joins TRBV28 to TRBJ2-1, with 8 bases matching TRBD1. This CDR3 is built from 16 residues. V lost 5 bases and J lost 0; bases outside the gene matches: 6. Germline lookup yields CDR1 MDHEN and CDR2 SYDVKM.